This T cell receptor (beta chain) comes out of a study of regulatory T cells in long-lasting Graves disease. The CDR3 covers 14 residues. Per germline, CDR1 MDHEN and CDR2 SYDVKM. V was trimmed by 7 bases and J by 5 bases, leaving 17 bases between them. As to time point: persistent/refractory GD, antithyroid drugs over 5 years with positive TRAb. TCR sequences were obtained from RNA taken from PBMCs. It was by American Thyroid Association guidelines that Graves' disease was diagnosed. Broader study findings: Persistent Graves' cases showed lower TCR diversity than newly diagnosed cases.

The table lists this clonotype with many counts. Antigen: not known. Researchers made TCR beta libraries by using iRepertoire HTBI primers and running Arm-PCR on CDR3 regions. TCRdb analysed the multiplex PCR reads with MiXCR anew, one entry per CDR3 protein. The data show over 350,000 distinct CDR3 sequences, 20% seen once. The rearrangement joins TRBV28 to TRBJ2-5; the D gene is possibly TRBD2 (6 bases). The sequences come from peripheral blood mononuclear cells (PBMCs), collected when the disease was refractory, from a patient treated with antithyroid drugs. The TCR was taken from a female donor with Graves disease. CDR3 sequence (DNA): TGTGCCAGCATTATGGGCGGGGCCGGCGAGACCCAGTACTTC. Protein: CASIMGGAGETQYF.